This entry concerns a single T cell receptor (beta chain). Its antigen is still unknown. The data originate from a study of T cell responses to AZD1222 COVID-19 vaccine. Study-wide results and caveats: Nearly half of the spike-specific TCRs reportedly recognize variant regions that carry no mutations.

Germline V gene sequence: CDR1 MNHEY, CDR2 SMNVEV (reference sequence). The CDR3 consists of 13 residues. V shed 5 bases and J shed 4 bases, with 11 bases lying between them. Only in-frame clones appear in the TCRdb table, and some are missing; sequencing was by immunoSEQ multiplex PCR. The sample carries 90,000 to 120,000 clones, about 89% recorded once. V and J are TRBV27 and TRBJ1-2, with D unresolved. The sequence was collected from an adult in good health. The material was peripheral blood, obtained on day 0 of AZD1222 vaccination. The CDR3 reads CASSPYNTYGYTF. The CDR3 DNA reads TGTGCCAGCAGTCCCTACAATACCTATGGCTACACCTTC.